This T cell receptor (beta chain) is from a study of cytomegalovirus exposure and HLA in healthy donors. Whole-study results and caveats: According to an earlier analysis, most TCR beta V segments yielded productive rearrangements about 87% or about 30% of the time. Certain sequence variants were highly shared and formed a cluster, and this cluster was likely a sequencing artifact. Later work found most CMV-associated TCR beta chains apparently HLA-restricted. Differences between HLA loci emerged in a later analysis of TCR association rates, with DRB1 most and HLA-C fewest.

In the case of this clone: As yet, its antigen is unknown.

The CDR3 runs to 17 residues. CDR1 is SGHRS and CDR2 is YFSETQ in the germline V gene. V trimming: 4 bases; J trimming: 0 bases; junction bases outside the gene matches: 5. Researchers ran the PCR with 60 Vbeta and 13 Jbeta primers. Only in-frame clones appear in the TCRdb table, and some are missing; sequencing was by immunoSEQ multiplex PCR. The repertoire has approximately 100,000 clones, roughly 71% of them found once; the top ten carry roughly a tenth. Sample: PBMCs. This TCR was sampled from a man in his forties in good health and CMV-seropositive. The chain joins TRBV5-1 to TRBJ1-3, with 12 bases aligning to TRBD1. The CDR3 region is CASSPGTGGGSGNTIYF. The CDR3 DNA reads TGCGCCAGCAGCCCCGGGACAGGGGGCGGCTCTGGAAACACCATATATTTT.